What follows describes a single TCR beta chain. This CDR3 is built from 17 residues. Germline V lookup: CDR1 SGHRS, CDR2 YFSETQ. J was trimmed by 1 base and V by 4 bases; bases with no gene match: 8. TCRdb's table, derived via immunoSEQ multiplex PCR, lists solely in-frame clones and lacks some. The data show 250,000 or so clones, roughly 90% seen once. This record belongs to a study of blood T cell repertoires in COVID-19. This TCR was recovered from a man between 35 and 55 years old who had recovered from COVID-19. Sequencing input: PBMCs or T cells enriched from blood (not recorded which). The rearrangement links TRBV5-1 to TRBJ2-7, with 13 bases identical to TRBD2. The CDR3 protein is CASSHERTSGSSYEQYF. The CDR3 nucleotides read TGCGCCAGCAGCCACGAGCGGACTAGCGGGAGTTCCTACGAGCAGTACTTC.